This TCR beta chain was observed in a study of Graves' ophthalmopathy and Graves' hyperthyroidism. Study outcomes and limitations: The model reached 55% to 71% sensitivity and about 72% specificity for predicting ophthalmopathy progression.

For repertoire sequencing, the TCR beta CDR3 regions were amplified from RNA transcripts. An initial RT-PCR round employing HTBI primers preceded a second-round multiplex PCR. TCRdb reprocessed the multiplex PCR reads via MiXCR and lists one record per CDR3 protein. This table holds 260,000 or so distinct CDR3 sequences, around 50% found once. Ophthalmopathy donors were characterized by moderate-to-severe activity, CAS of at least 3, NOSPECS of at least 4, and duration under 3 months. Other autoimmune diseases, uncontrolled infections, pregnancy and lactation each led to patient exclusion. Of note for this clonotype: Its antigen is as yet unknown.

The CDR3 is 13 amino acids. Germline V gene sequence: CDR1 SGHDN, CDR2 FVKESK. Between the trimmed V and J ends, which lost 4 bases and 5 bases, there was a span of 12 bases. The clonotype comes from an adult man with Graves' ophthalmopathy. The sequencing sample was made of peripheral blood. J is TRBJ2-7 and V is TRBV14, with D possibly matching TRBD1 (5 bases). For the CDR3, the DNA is TGTGCCAGCAGCCCTCAGGGCAGGCACGAGCAGTACTTC. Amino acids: CASSPQGRHEQYF.